This T cell receptor (beta chain) was identified in a study of vaccination effects on CD4 cells after COVID-19. Study-wide findings and caveats: Few convalescent patients were studied, and early post-infection samples were lacking. Mainly new clones induced by vaccination were found among post-vaccine spike-reactive clones in convalescents.

Before sequencing, viral peptide pools were used by the ViraFEST assay to expand antigen-specific CD4+ T cells. Isolation of CD4+ T cells took place after less than 12 days of culture. A positive SARS-CoV-2 PCR test fell between March and December 2020. On this clone: Its specificity is not known.

Sequencing used immunoSEQ multiplex PCR; TCRdb keeps in-frame clones, though not all of them. The data contain 26,000 or so clones, 78% of them singletons. The TCR was taken from a human donor who had a prior SARS-CoV-2 infection. The material sequenced was CD4+ T cells from PBMCs cultured with HCoV-NL63 spike peptides, taken before COVID-19 vaccination.

The CDR3 reads CASSVSNEGTDTQYF. CDR3 DNA sequence: TGTGCCAGCAGCGTAAGTAACGAGGGCACAGATACGCAGTATTTT. This sequence joins TRBV11-1 and TRBJ2-3; D is undetermined. CDR1 is SGHAT and CDR2 is FQDESV in the germline V gene (reference sequence). The V and J ends lost 5 bases and 1 base respectively, with 13 bases between them. The CDR3 runs to 15 residues.